This T cell receptor (beta chain) originates from a study of brain T cells in children with intractable seizures. Only in-frame clones appear in the TCRdb table, and some are missing; sequencing was by immunoSEQ multiplex PCR. The table lists around 340,000 clones, 93% of them singletons. V was clipped by 8 bases and J by 3 bases, with 17 bases between them. The CDR3 runs to 14 residues. The germline gives CDR1 MNHEY, CDR2 SMNVEV (reference sequence). Specified time point: blood from clinic visit 5 months post-surgery; TSC patient then seizure free. Surgery cases with the highest brain T cell transcript signatures were chosen for sequencing. At least one anti-epileptic drug was given before surgery.

This TCR was recovered from a boy less than two years old with tuberous sclerosis and intractable seizures. The source was peripheral blood, collected 5 to 6 months after surgery. The chain links TRBV27 to TRBJ2-7; D tentatively reads TRBD1 or TRBD2 (6 bases each). CDR3 bases: TGTGCCAGCTCAAAGGGGGACGGGGGCTACGAGCAGTACTTC. Translation: CASSKGDGGYEQYF.